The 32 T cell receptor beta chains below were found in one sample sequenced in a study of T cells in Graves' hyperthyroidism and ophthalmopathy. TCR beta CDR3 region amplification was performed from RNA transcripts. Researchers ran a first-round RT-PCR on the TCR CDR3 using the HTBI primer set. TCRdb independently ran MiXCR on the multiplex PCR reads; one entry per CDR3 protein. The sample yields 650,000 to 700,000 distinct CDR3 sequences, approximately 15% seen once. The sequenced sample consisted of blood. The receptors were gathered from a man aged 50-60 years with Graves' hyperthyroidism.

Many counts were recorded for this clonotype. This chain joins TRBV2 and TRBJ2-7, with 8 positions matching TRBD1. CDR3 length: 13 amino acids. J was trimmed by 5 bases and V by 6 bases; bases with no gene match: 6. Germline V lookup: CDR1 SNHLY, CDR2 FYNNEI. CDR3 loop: CASSADREDEQYF. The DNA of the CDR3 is TGTGCCAGCAGCGCGGACAGGGAAGACGAGCAGTACTTC.

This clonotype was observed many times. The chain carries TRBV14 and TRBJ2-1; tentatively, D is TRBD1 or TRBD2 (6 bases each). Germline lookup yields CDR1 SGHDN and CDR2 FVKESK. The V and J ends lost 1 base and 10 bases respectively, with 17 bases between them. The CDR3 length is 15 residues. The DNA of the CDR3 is TGTGCCAGCAGCCAAGTTTCGGGGGCCACGGGGGAGCAGTTCTTC. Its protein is CASSQVSGATGEQFF.

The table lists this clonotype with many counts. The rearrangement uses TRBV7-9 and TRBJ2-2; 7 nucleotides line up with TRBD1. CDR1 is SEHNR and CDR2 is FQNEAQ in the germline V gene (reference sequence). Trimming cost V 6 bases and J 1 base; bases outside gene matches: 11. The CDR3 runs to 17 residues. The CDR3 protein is CASRKAADRENTGELFF. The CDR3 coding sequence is TGTGCCAGCAGAAAAGCAGCCGACAGGGAGAACACCGGGGAGCTGTTTTTT.

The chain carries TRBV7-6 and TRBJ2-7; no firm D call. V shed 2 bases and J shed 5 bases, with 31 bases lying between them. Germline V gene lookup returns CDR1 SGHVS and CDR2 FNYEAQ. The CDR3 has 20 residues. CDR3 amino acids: CASSLNLRAATLVTIDEQYF. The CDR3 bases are TGTGCCAGCAGCTTAAATTTACGGGCGGCTACGCTTGTTACTATCGACGAGCAGTACTTC.

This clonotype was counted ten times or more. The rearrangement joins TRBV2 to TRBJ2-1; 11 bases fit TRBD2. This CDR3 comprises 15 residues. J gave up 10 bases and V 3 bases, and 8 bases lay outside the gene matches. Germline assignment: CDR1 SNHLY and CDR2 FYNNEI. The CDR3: CASSDGIAGGREQFF. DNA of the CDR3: TGTGCCAGCAGTGACGGGATAGCGGGAGGGCGGGAGCAGTTCTTC.

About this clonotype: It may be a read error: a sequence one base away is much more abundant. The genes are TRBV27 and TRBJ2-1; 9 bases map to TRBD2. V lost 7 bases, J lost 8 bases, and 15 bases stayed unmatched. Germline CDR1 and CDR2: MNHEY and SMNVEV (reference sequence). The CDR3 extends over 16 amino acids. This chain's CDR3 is CASISGSGRNYDEQFF. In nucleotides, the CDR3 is TGTGCCAGCATCTCCGGCAGCGGGAGGAATTACGATGAGCAGTTCTTC.

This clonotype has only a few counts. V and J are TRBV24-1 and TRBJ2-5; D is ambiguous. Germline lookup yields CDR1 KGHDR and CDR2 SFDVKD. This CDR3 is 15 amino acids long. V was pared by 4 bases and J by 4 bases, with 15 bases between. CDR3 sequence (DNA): TGTGCCACCAGTGACCCCGGGTGGATCGGAGAGACCCAGTACTTC. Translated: CATSDPGWIGETQYF.

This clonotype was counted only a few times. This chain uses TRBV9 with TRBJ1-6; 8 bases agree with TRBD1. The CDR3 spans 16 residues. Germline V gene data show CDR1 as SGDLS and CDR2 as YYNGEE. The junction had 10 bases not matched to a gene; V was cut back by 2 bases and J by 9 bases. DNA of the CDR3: TGTGCCAGCAGCGTTGGACAGGGACCTATAGGTTCACCCCTCCACTTT. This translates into CASSVGQGPIGSPLHF.

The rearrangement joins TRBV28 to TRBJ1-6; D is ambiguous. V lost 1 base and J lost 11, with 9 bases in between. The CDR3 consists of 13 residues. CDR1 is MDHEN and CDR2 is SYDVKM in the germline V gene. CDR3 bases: TGTGCCAGCAGTTTATTCCGAAATACACCCCTCCACTTT. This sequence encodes CASSLFRNTPLHF.

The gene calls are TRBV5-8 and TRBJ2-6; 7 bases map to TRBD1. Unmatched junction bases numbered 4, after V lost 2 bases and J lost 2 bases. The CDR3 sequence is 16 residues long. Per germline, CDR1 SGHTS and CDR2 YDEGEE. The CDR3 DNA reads TGTGCCAGCAGCTTAACAGGGGCGGCTGGGGCCAACGTCCTGACTTTC. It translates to CASSLTGAAGANVLTF.

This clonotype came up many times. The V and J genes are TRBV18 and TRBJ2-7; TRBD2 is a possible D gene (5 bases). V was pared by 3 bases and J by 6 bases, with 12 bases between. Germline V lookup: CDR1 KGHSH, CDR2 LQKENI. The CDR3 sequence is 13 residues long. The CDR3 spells CASSPGRVGEQYF. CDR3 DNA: TGTGCCAGCTCACCTGGGCGGGTCGGCGAGCAGTACTTC.

The CDR3 sequence: CASSTRPGLAGVETQYF. DNA for the CDR3: TGTGCCAGTAGTACCCGTCCGGGACTAGCGGGAGTAGAGACCCAGTACTTC. This chain joins TRBV19 and TRBJ2-5; TRBD2 agrees at 14 bases. Germline assignment: CDR1 LNHDA and CDR2 SQIVND (reference sequence). This CDR3 has 17 residues. The junction had 8 bases not matched to a gene; V was cut back by 4 bases and J by 4 bases.

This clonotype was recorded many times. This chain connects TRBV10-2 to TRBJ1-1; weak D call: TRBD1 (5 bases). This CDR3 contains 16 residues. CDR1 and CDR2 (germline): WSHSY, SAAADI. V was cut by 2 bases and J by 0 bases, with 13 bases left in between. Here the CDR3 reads CASSEGESRVNTEAFF. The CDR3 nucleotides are TGCGCCAGCAGTGAGGGTGAATCCAGGGTGAACACTGAAGCTTTCTTT.

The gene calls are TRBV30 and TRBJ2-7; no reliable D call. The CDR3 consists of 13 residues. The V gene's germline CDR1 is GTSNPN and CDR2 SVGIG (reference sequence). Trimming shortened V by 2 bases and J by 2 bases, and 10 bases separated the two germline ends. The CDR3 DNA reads TGTGCCTGGAGTAGACCCGCGACCTACGAGCAGTACTTC. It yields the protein CAWSRPATYEQYF.

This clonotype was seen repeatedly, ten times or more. The CDR3, as DNA: TGTGCCACCAACTTTCAGCAACCAAACACTGAAGCTTTCTTT. This gives the protein CATNFQQPNTEAFF. The chain couples TRBV2 to TRBJ1-1, with D unresolved. The V end was cut by 10 bases, the J end by 2 bases, with 17 bases between. This CDR3 is built from 14 residues. In germline, CDR1 is SNHLY, CDR2 FYNNEI.

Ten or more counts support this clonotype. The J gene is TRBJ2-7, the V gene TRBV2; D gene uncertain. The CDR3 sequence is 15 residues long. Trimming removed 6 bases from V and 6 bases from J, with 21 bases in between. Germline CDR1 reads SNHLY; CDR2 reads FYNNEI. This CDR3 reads CASRLLANTLREQYF. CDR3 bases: TGTGCCAGCAGACTACTGGCAAACACCCTCCGCGAGCAGTACTTC.

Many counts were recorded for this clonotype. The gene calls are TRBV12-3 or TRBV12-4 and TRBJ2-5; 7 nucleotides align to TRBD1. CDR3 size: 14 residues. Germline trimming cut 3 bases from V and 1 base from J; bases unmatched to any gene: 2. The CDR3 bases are TGTGCCAGCAGTTTGGGACAGATCCAAGAGACCCAGTACTTC. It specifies CASSLGQIQETQYF.

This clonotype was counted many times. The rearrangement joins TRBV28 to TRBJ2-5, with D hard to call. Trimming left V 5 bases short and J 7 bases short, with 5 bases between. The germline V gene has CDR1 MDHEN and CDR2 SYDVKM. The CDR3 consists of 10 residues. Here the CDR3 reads CASSGWTQYF. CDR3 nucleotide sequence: TGTGCCAGCAGTGGCTGGACCCAGTACTTC.

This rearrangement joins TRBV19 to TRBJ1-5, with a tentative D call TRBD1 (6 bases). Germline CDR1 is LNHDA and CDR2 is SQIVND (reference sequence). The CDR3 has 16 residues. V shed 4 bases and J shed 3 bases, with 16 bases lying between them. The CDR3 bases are TGTGCCAGTAGTACCCCCCGGACAGCCCTCAATCAGCCCCAGCATTTT. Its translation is CASSTPRTALNQPQHF.

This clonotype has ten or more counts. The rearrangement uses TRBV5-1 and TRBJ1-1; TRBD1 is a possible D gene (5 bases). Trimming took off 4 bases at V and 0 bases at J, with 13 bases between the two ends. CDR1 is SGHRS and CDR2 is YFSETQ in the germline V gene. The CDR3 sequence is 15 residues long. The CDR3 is CASSEGTSMNTEAFF. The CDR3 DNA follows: TGCGCCAGCAGCGAGGGGACGTCGATGAACACTGAAGCTTTCTTT.

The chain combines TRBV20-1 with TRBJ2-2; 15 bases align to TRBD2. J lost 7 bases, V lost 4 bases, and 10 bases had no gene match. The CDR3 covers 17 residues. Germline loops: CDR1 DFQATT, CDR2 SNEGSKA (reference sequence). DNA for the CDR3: TGCAGTGCTAAGGGACTAGCGGGAGGAGTAGTAGGCGGGGAGCTGTTTTTT. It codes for CSAKGLAGGVVGGELFF.

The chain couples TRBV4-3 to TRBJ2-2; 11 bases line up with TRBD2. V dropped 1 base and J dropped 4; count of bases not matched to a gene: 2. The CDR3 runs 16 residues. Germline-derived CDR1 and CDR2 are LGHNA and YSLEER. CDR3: CASSQGGTSGTGELFF. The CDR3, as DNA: TGCGCCAGCAGCCAAGGGGGGACTAGCGGCACCGGGGAGCTGTTTTTT.

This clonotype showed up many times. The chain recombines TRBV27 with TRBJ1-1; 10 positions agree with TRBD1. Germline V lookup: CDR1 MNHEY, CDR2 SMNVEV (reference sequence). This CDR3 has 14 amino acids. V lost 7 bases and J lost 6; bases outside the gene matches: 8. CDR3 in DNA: TGTGCCAGCACTTTGACAGGGGGCACGGCTGAAGCTTTCTTT. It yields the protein CASTLTGGTAEAFF.

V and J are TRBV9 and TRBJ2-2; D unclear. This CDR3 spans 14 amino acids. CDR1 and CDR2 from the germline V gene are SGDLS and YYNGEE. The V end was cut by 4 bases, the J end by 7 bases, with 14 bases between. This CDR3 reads CASSPRNGDGELFF. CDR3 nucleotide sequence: TGTGCCAGCAGCCCCCGCAATGGGGACGGGGAGCTGTTTTTT.

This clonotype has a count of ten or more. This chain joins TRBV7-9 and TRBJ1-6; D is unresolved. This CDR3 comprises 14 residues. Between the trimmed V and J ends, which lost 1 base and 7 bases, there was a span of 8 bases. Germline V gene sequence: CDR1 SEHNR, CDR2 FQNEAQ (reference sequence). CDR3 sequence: CASSLDTVNSPLHF. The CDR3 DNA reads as TGTGCCAGCAGCTTAGACACTGTGAATTCACCCCTCCACTTT.

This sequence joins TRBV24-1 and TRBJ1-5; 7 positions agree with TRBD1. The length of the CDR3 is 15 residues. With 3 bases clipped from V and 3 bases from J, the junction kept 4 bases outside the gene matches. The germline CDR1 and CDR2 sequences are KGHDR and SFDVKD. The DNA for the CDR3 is TGTGCCACCAGTGATCGGCAGGGGGACAATCAGCCCCAGCATTTT. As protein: CATSDRQGDNQPQHF.

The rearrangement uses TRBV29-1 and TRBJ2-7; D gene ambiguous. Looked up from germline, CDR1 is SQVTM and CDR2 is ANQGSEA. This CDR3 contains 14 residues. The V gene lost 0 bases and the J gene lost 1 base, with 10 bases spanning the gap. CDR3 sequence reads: CSVEDPARSYEQYF. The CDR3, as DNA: TGCAGCGTTGAAGATCCGGCCAGATCCTACGAGCAGTACTTC.

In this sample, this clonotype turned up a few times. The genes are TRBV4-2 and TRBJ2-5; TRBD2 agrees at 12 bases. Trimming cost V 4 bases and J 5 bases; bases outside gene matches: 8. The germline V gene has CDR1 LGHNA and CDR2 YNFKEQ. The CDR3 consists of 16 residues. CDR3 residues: CASSLDLTSGSETQYF. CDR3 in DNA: TGTGCCAGCAGCCTAGATTTGACTAGCGGGAGTGAGACCCAGTACTTC.

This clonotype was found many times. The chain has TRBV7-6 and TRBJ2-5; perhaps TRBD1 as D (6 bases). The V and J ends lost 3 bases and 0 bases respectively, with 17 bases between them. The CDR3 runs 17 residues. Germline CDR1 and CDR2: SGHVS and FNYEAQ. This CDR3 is CASSFGHRVFNQETQYF. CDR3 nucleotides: TGTGCCAGCAGCTTCGGACACAGGGTTTTTAACCAAGAGACCCAGTACTTC.

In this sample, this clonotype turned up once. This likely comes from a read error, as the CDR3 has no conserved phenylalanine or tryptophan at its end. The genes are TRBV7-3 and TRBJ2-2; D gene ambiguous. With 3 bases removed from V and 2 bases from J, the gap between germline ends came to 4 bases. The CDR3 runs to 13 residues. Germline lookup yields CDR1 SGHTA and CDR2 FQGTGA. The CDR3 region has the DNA TGTGCCAGCAGCTTTCTTAACACCGGGGAGCTGTTTTCT. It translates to CASSFLNTGELFS.

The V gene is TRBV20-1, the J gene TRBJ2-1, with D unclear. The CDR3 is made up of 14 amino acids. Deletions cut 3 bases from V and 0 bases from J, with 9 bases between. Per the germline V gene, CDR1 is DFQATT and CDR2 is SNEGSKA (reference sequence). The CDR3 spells CSASGWSSYNEQFF. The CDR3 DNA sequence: TGCAGTGCTAGCGGCTGGAGCTCCTACAATGAGCAGTTCTTC.

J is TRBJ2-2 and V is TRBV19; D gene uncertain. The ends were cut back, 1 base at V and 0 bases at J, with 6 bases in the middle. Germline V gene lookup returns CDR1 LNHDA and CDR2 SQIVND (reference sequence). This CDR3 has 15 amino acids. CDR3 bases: TGTGCCAGTAGTATAGTTGGAACGAACACCGGGGAGCTGTTTTTT. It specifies CASSIVGTNTGELFF.